The 22 T cell receptor beta chains below all came from one sample that was sequenced in a study of cytomegalovirus exposure and HLA in healthy donors. Vbeta (60) and Jbeta (13) primers were used in the PCR. Using immunoSEQ multiplex PCR, the repertoire was profiled, and TCRdb retains in-frame clones only, with some absent. Here the sample table reports some 110,000 clones. Material for sequencing was PBMCs. All receptors come from a man between 25 and 39 years old in good health and CMV-seronegative.

V and J are TRBV6-1 and TRBJ2-1, with 9 bases aligning to TRBD2. Trimming cost V 6 bases and J 4 bases; bases outside gene matches: 7. The CDR3 spans 15 residues. Germline V gene lookup returns CDR1 MNHNS and CDR2 SASEGT. In DNA form, the CDR3 reads TGTGCCAGCAGCTCAGAGCGGGGGGCGTACAATGAGCAGTTCTTC. Translation gives CASSSERGAYNEQFF.

The chain employs TRBV29-1 and TRBJ2-2; TRBD1 might be the D (6 bases). Between the trimmed V and J ends, which lost 8 bases and 1 base, there was a span of 11 bases. Germline V gene sequence: CDR1 SQVTM, CDR2 ANQGSEA. The CDR3 runs to 13 residues. In DNA form, the CDR3 reads TGCAGCATGAGGACAGTGAACACCGGGGAGCTGTTTTTT. Protein product: CSMRTVNTGELFF.

This chain connects TRBV19 to TRBJ1-1, with 7 bases lining up with TRBD1. Looked up from germline, CDR1 is LNHDA and CDR2 is SQIVND (reference sequence). With 5 bases clipped from V and 7 bases from J, the junction kept 7 bases outside the gene matches. The CDR3 spans 13 residues. The CDR3: CASSPETGLEAFF. As DNA, the CDR3 is TGTGCCAGTAGTCCGGAGACAGGGCTTGAAGCTTTCTTT. Together with reference TRBV19 and TRBJ1-1, the CDR3 gives the full variable domain: DGGITQSPKYLFRKEGQNVTLSCEQNLNHDAMYWYRQDPGQGLRLIYYSQIVNDFQKGDIAEGYSVSREKKESFPLTVTSAQKNPTAFYLCASSPETGLEAFFGQGTRLTVV.

The CDR3 loop is CASSPDRGTGGNTIYF. The CDR3 DNA is TGTGCCAGCTCACCAGACCGAGGGACAGGAGGAAACACCATATATTTT. The chain is built from TRBV18 and TRBJ1-3, with 8 bases matching TRBD1. J lost 4 bases, V lost 2 bases, and 7 bases had no gene match. The germline CDR1 and CDR2 sequences are KGHSH and LQKENI. The CDR3 spans 16 residues.

J is TRBJ2-5 and V is TRBV5-1; TRBD2 might be the D (6 bases). This CDR3 region has 15 residues. Per germline, CDR1 SGHRS and CDR2 YFSETQ. V gave up 2 bases and J gave up 2 bases, with 13 bases separating them. The DNA for the CDR3 is TGCGCCAGCAGCTTTGGGGAGGTACCTCAAGAGACCCAGTACTTC. This gives the protein CASSFGEVPQETQYF.

The chain joins TRBV14 to TRBJ2-1, with 10 bases identical to TRBD2. There are 18 residues in the CDR3. V was pared by 0 bases and J by 7 bases, with 12 bases of the junction left unmatched. The germline V gene has CDR1 SGHDN and CDR2 FVKESK. The CDR3 DNA reads as TGTGCCAGCAGCCAAGATTCCGCTAGCGGGGGCCTAAGTAATGAGCAGTTCTTC. The encoded protein is CASSQDSASGGLSNEQFF. The whole variable domain, remainder taken from reference TRBV14 and TRBJ2-1, is EAGVTQFPSHSVIEKGQTVTLRCDPISGHDNLYWYRRVMGKEIKFLLHFVKESKQDESGMPNNRFLAERTGGTYSTLKVQPAELEDSGVYFCASSQDSASGGLSNEQFFGPGTRLTVL.

The chain is built from TRBV7-2 and TRBJ2-5; 8 nucleotides match TRBD2. CDR1 and CDR2 from the germline V gene are SGHTA and FQGNSA. The CDR3 extends over 16 amino acids. After removal of 2 bases from V and 6 bases from J, the junction contained 11 bases not matched to a gene. CDR3 nucleotides: TGTGCCAGCAGCTTATCAGCGGGGGCGGGCCCGAAGACCCAGTACTTC. Its translation: CASSLSAGAGPKTQYF.

CDR3 sequence reads: CASSPGITGSSEAFF. CDR3 DNA sequence: TGTGCCAGCTCACCAGGAATCACAGGAAGCTCCGAAGCTTTCTTT. The genes are TRBV18 and TRBJ1-1; D is possibly TRBD1 (5 bases). V lost 2 bases, J lost 8 bases, and 18 bases lay in between. The CDR3 sequence is 15 residues long. Germline V gives CDR1 KGHSH, CDR2 LQKENI.

The V and J genes are TRBV7-9 and TRBJ1-2; 7 bases are a match to TRBD1. V lost 5 bases and J lost 6; bases outside the gene matches: 9. CDR1 is SEHNR, CDR2 FQNEAQ, per germline (reference sequence). The CDR3 is made up of 14 amino acids. The CDR3 region is CASSAQGPLDGYTF. The CDR3 DNA is TGTGCCAGCAGCGCACAGGGGCCCTTAGATGGCTACACCTTC.

The V and J genes are TRBV7-7 and TRBJ2-7, with a tentative D call TRBD2 (7 bases). The V gene lost 5 bases and the J gene lost 5 bases, with 19 bases spanning the gap. The CDR3 loop spans 15 amino acids. CDR1 SSHAT and CDR2 FNYEAQ come from the germline V gene (reference sequence). CDR3 bases: TGTGCCAGCAGCCGAGGAGGGGGGGGCGCAAACGAGCAGTACTTC. Translated, it gives CASSRGGGGANEQYF. Using reference TRBV7-7 and TRBJ2-7 for the parts outside the CDR3, the full variable domain is GAGVSQSPRYKVTKRGQDVTLRCDPISSHATLYWYQQALGQGPEFLTYFNYEAQPDKSGLPSDRFSAERPEGSISTLTIQRTEQRDSAMYRCASSRGGGGANEQYFGPGTRLTVT.

This sequence joins TRBV11-2 and TRBJ2-5; 10 bases match TRBD2. CDR1 is SGHAT and CDR2 is FQNNGV in the germline V gene. This CDR3 is built from 17 residues. V shed 6 bases and J 1 base; nucleotides not matched to a gene: 11. CDR3 sequence reads: CASSPRGAGGIQETQYF. The CDR3 nucleotides are TGTGCCAGCAGTCCCCGGGGAGCGGGGGGGATCCAAGAGACCCAGTACTTC.

This rearrangement joins TRBV5-6 to TRBJ2-7, with 8 bases matching TRBD2. This CDR3 has 17 residues. J lost 3 bases, V lost 1 base, and 12 bases had no gene match. The germline gives CDR1 SGHDT, CDR2 YYEEEE. CDR3 in amino acids: CASSLFSGGSSYYEQYF. The DNA of the CDR3 is TGTGCCAGCAGCTTGTTCAGCGGGGGTAGTTCTTACTACGAGCAGTACTTC.

The chain combines TRBV7-2 with TRBJ2-3; a weak D match, TRBD2 (6 bases). Trimming left V 3 bases short and J 4 bases short, with 11 bases between. The CDR3 extends over 14 amino acids. Germline CDR1 and CDR2: SGHTA and FQGNSA. CDR3: CASSFVRDSDTQYF. The DNA for the CDR3 is TGTGCCAGCAGCTTTGTTCGGGACTCAGATACGCAGTATTTT.

J is TRBJ1-6 and V is TRBV30, with TRBD1 matching 9 bases. The CDR3 length is 14 residues. V lost 5 bases to trimming and J lost 9 bases; unmatched junction nucleotides: 8. Germline assignment: CDR1 GTSNPN and CDR2 SVGIG (reference sequence). The CDR3 loop reads CAWSGTGYSSPLHF. DNA for the CDR3: TGTGCCTGGTCCGGGACAGGGTACAGTTCACCCCTCCACTTT.

The J gene is TRBJ1-2, the V gene TRBV5-1; D perhaps matches TRBD1 (5 bases). V was clipped by 4 bases and J by 1 base, with 17 bases between them. Germline CDR1 reads SGHRS; CDR2 reads YFSETQ. The CDR3 runs 16 residues. CDR3 coding DNA: TGCGCCAGCAGCCTCTTGGCGGCGACAGATAACTATGGCTACACCTTC. Translating it yields CASSLLAATDNYGYTF.

This chain links TRBV28 with TRBJ2-7; TRBD1 agrees at 7 bases. The V segment lost 1 base and the J segment 2 bases; nucleotides outside the gene matches: 5. Germline loops: CDR1 MDHEN, CDR2 SYDVKM. The CDR3 extends over 15 amino acids. The CDR3 reads CASSLLETGPYEQYF. CDR3 coding DNA: TGTGCCAGCAGTTTATTGGAGACAGGGCCCTACGAGCAGTACTTC.

A remark on this clone: One end of the junction does not line up with germline, which may come from a read error. The chain carries TRBV25-1 and TRBJ2-5; D possibly corresponds to TRBD1 (5 bases). Germline CDR1 reads MGHDK; CDR2 reads SYGVNS. This CDR3 has 13 residues. The CDR3 DNA reads TGTGCCAGCAGATCAGGTGGACAAGAGGCCCAGTACTTC. Its translation is CASRSGGQEAQYF.

The J gene is TRBJ2-5, the V gene TRBV5-4, with a possible D match to TRBD1 (5 bases). Germline V gene data show CDR1 as SGHNT and CDR2 as YYREEE (reference sequence). This CDR3 is 15 amino acids long. V dropped 4 bases and J dropped 2 bases, with 15 bases sitting between them. CDR3 protein: CASSRGGAGQETQYF. The CDR3 coding sequence is TGTGCCAGCAGCAGGGGTGGGGCTGGGCAAGAGACCCAGTACTTC.

Turning to this clone: This same CDR3 is encoded by further DNA sequences in the sample. The chain employs TRBV7-2 and TRBJ2-5; the D gene is possibly TRBD1 (6 bases). The CDR3 has 14 residues. Trimming left V 5 bases short and J 4 bases short, with 14 bases between. The germline CDR1 and CDR2 sequences are SGHTA and FQGNSA. The CDR3 sequence: CASSLQGVGETQYF. As DNA, the CDR3 is TGTGCCAGCAGCCTACAGGGAGTGGGAGAGACCCAGTACTTC.

This chain joins TRBV4-3 and TRBJ2-7; 7 bases fit TRBD2. The germline gives CDR1 LGHNA, CDR2 YSLEER. This CDR3 region has 15 residues. Trimming removed 4 bases from V and 1 base from J; junction bases left unmatched: 7. The CDR3, as DNA: TGCGCCAGCAGCCCTTCAAGCGGGGCATCCTACGAGCAGTACTTC. Translating it yields CASSPSSGASYEQYF.

The chain carries TRBV2 and TRBJ2-7; 11 bases map to TRBD2. V trimming: 6 bases; J trimming: 6 bases; junction bases outside the gene matches: 10. The CDR3 runs to 15 residues. Germline V gene lookup returns CDR1 SNHLY and CDR2 FYNNEI. CDR3 DNA sequence: TGTGCCAGCAGCGCGATCACTAGCGGGGGTGGCGAGCAGTACTTC. Translated: CASSAITSGGGEQYF.

V and J are TRBV2 and TRBJ1-2; 7 nucleotides line up with TRBD1. The J segment lost 1 base and the V segment lost 5 bases, leaving 1 base of the junction unmatched. CDR3 length equals 13 residues. Germline V lookup: CDR1 SNHLY, CDR2 FYNNEI. The DNA for the CDR3 is TGTGCCAGCAGTCGGGACAGTAACTATGGCTACACCTTC. Amino acid sequence: CASSRDSNYGYTF.